The clone carrying this T cell receptor beta chain was counted between two and nine times. What it binds is unknown. The source of the sample is a study of T cells in Graves' hyperthyroidism and ophthalmopathy. Study-level background: Blood was drawn when the patient was first diagnosed and still untreated.

RNA transcripts yielded amplified TCR beta CDR3 regions. With the HTBI primer set, the TCR CDR3 went through a first round of RT-PCR. TCRdb itself ran the multiplex PCR reads through MiXCR, one entry per CDR3 protein. Of around 300,000 distinct CDR3 sequences listed, 25% to 30% are singletons. After removal of 3 bases from V and 1 base from J, the junction contained 10 bases not matched to a gene. This CDR3 contains 18 residues. Germline V gene lookup returns CDR1 SGHVS and CDR2 FQNEAQ. Overall study findings and caveats: Most thyroid-expanded clonotypes above 0.001 were also found in blood.

Clinical symptoms, serum thyroxine and TRAb, thyroid ultrasound and orbital computed tomography were used for the diagnoses. Fresh peripheral blood, less than 11 ml of it, supplied the PBMCs. The chain links TRBV7-8 to TRBJ2-7, with 12 positions matching TRBD2. The receptor was isolated from a man in his forties with Graves' hyperthyroidism that later progressed to Graves' ophthalmopathy. The sequenced material came from blood. CDR3 DNA sequence: TGTGCCAGCAGCTTGAGAAGACTAGCGGGAGTTAAATCCTACGAGCAGTACTTC. As protein: CASSLRRLAGVKSYEQYF.